This T cell receptor beta chain emerged from a study of T cells after yellow fever vaccination. At the level of the study: Researchers used SMART-Seq v4 Ultra Low Input to prepare fractions that had low cell numbers.

On this clonotype itself: Its matching antigen is unknown.

There are 15 residues in the CDR3. CDR1 LNHDA and CDR2 SQIVND come from the germline V gene (reference sequence). V was shortened by 4 bases and J by 1 base, with 13 bases between the two germline ends. Via MiXCR, TCRdb re-called the 5' RACE reads, giving one row per CDR3 protein. The table lists hundreds of thousands of distinct CDR3 sequences, 13% of them singletons. Study findings and constraints: Clonotypes found in both CD4 and CD8 compartments made up a small share. Although the secondary response was weaker, it peaked faster, at day 5 versus 15.

The TCR was taken from a man aged 30 to 39 who received the YFV17D yellow fever vaccine. The starting material was PBMCs, obtained on the day of the yellow fever booster vaccination. The chain carries TRBV19 and TRBJ1-1; maybe TRBD1 (5 bases). The CDR3 region is CASSTGQGTNTEAFF. Here the CDR3 DNA reads TGTGCCAGTAGTACAGGACAAGGTACGAACACTGAAGCTTTCTTT.